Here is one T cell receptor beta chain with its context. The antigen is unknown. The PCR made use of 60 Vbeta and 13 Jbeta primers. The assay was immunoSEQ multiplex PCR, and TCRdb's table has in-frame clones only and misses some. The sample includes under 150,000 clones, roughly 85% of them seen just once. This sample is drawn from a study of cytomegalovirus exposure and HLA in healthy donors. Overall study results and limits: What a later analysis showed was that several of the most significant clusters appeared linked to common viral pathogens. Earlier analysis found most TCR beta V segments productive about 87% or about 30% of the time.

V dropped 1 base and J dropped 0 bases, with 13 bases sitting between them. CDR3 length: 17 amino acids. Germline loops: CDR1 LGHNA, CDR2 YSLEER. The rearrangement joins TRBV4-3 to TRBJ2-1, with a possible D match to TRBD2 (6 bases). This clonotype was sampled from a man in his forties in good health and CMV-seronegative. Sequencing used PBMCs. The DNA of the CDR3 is TGCGCCAGCAGCCAAGGCCGGGGGTATGGCTCCTACAATGAGCAGTTCTTC. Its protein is CASSQGRGYGSYNEQFF.